A selection of T cell receptor beta chains follows, all from one sample in a study of shared clonotypes between healthy human individuals. The assay was immunoSEQ multiplex PCR, and TCRdb's table has in-frame clones only and misses some. Of about 110,000 clones listed, about 72% are singletons. The sequencing input was memory CD8+ T cells sorted from blood. The receptor set was obtained from a woman between 25 and 40 years old in good health. Both conserved end residues are part of each CDR3.

v_call: TRBV10-2
j_call: TRBJ1-1
cdr3_aa: CASSEFRDLGEAFF

v_call: TRBV13
j_call: TRBJ2-1
cdr3_aa: CASSLEGELNEQFF

v_call: TRBV6-4
j_call: TRBJ2-7
cdr3_aa: CASSDGTEGGEQYF

v_call: TRBV9
j_call: TRBJ1-1
cdr3_aa: CASSVGAEGEAFF

v_call: TRBV2
j_call: TRBJ2-5
cdr3_aa: CASTTLPSEQETQYF

v_call: TRBV7-6
j_call: TRBJ2-1
cdr3_aa: CASSLEDAGGYNEQFF

v_call: TRBV19
j_call: TRBJ2-1
cdr3_aa: CASSPVGLTSGRAYEQFF

v_call: TRBV7-8
j_call: TRBJ2-1
cdr3_aa: CASSTRHITSGGHNEQFF

v_call: TRBV29-1
j_call: TRBJ2-1
cdr3_aa: CSVDLWASSYNEQFF

v_call: TRBV27
j_call: TRBJ2-7
cdr3_aa: CASSFGQGSSEQYF

v_call: TRBV6-1
j_call: TRBJ2-7
cdr3_aa: CASRETGGTLYEQYF

v_call: TRBV2
j_call: TRBJ2-1
cdr3_aa: CASTSPAGEPYNEQFF

v_call: TRBV6-5
j_call: TRBJ1-1
cdr3_aa: CASSTRGLNTEAFF

v_call: TRBV5-4
j_call: TRBJ1-4
cdr3_aa: CALRDREGEKLFF

v_call: TRBV6-1
j_call: TRBJ2-3
cdr3_aa: CASSEARGDTQYF

v_call: TRBV27
j_call: TRBJ2-2
cdr3_aa: CASSHGTGGYTGELFF

v_call: TRBV6-1
j_call: TRBJ2-7
cdr3_aa: CASSELGKTAYEQYF

v_call: TRBV2
j_call: TRBJ2-6
cdr3_aa: CASMGAWDRGSSANVLTF

v_call: TRBV25-1
j_call: TRBJ2-1
cdr3_aa: CASSATQGRAYNEQFF

v_call: TRBV6-5
j_call: TRBJ1-2
cdr3_aa: CATQKYGYTF

v_call: TRBV7-9
j_call: TRBJ2-3
cdr3_aa: CASSLGAGDTDTQYF

v_call: TRBV11-3
j_call: TRBJ2-3
cdr3_aa: CASSLTTLAGGPPDTQYF

v_call: TRBV19
j_call: TRBJ2-7
cdr3_aa: CASSAGGGSYSYEQYF

v_call: TRBV25-1
j_call: TRBJ2-2
cdr3_aa: CASSDPPGQKNTGELFF

v_call: TRBV27
j_call: TRBJ2-7
cdr3_aa: CASSSTGTTYEQYF

v_call: TRBV6-4
j_call: TRBJ1-5
cdr3_aa: CASSVDYSNQPQHF

v_call: TRBV6-6
j_call: TRBJ2-6
cdr3_aa: CASSYSLSGANVLTF

v_call: TRBV4-2
j_call: TRBJ2-3
cdr3_aa: CASSPSGVSTDTQYF

v_call: TRBV27
j_call: TRBJ2-1
cdr3_aa: CASRSLVSWRAAYNEQFF

v_call: TRBV2
j_call: TRBJ2-5
cdr3_aa: CASTTADRAPGETQYF

v_call: TRBV11-2
j_call: TRBJ1-4
cdr3_aa: CASSLGGSTNEKLFF

v_call: TRBV6-1
j_call: TRBJ2-5
cdr3_aa: CASSEGTTRGDF

v_call: TRBV6-1
j_call: TRBJ2-3
cdr3_aa: CASSPTTTLDTQYF

v_call: TRBV6-6
j_call: TRBJ2-3
cdr3_aa: CASSFVYYRDTQYF

v_call: TRBV2
j_call: TRBJ2-7
cdr3_aa: CASSEGDRGTDEQYF

v_call: TRBV4-2
j_call: TRBJ2-7
cdr3_aa: CASSQDWGADEQYF